The 32 T cell receptor beta chains reported below all come from one sample, sequenced in a study of T cells in Graves' hyperthyroidism and ophthalmopathy. Amplification of TCR beta CDR3 regions used RNA as the template. With the HTBI primer set, the TCR CDR3 went through a first round of RT-PCR. TCRdb recomputed calls from the multiplex PCR reads with MiXCR, one row per CDR3 protein. The sample carries fewer than 650,000 distinct CDR3 sequences, 46% recorded once. Sequencing was done on a sample of peripheral blood or thyroid tissue (not recorded which). Receptors were obtained from an adult woman with Graves' disease, either hyperthyroidism or ophthalmopathy (not recorded which).

This clonotype was observed at least ten times. The chain employs TRBV29-1 and TRBJ1-2; D uncertain. The CDR3 covers 12 residues. Germline V gene lookup returns CDR1 SQVTM and CDR2 ANQGSEA. Trimming pared 4 bases from V and 8 bases from J, leaving 14 bases between. The CDR3 bases are TGCAGCGTTGTTGTCGGGGAGAGGGGCTACACCTTC. Translating gives CSVVVGERGYTF.

This clonotype was seen many times. The CDR3 here is CASKLNTEAFF. The CDR3, as DNA: TGTGCCAGCAAGCTTAACACTGAAGCTTTCTTT. The chain employs TRBV28 and TRBJ1-1, with no clear D. This CDR3 region has 11 residues. V was cut by 7 bases and J by 2 bases, with 5 bases left in between. Germline-derived CDR1 and CDR2 are MDHEN and SYDVKM.

For this clonotype: No conserved phenylalanine or tryptophan is present at the end of the CDR3, so a read error is the likely explanation. No DNA is shown, since the ends of the CDR3 on it are uncertain; the CDR3 is the one TCRdb lists. The V gene is TRBV11-2, the J gene TRBJ1-1; the table names TRBD1, a call not compared with the DNA. The CDR3 has 8 amino acids, counting both end residues. CDR1 SGHAT and CDR2 FQNNGV come from the germline V gene. This CDR3 reads CASSLYPP.

A few counts support this clonotype. The chain uses TRBV10-1 and TRBJ1-3; no reliable D call. Germline lookup yields CDR1 WNHNN and CDR2 SYGVQD (reference sequence). Trimming took off 4 bases at V and 4 bases at J, with 8 bases between the two ends. The CDR3 is 13 residues long. CDR3 bases: TGCGCCAGCAGTGGAGTTGTAGGAAACACCATATATTTT. This codes for CASSGVVGNTIYF.

The genes are TRBV7-8 and TRBJ1-2; 8 bases are a match to TRBD1. Germline CDR1 and CDR2: SGHVS and FQNEAQ. Unmatched junction bases numbered 5, after V lost 5 bases and J lost 6 bases. CDR3 length: 13 amino acids. The CDR3: CASSEQGVDGYTF. CDR3 sequence (DNA): TGTGCCAGCAGCGAACAGGGGGTCGATGGCTACACCTTC. The full variable domain, in which reference TRBV7-8 and TRBJ1-2 provide the parts outside the CDR3, is GAGVSQSPRYKVAKRGQDVALRCDPISGHVSLFWYQQALGQGPEFLTYFQNEAQLDKSGLPSDRFFAERPEGSVSTLKIQRTQQEDSAVYLCASSEQGVDGYTFGSGTRLTVV.

The chain joins TRBV4-1 to TRBJ1-1; D is undetermined. V was trimmed by 0 bases and J by 8 bases, leaving 7 bases between them. From germline, CDR1 is MGHRA and CDR2 YSYEKL. There are 12 residues in the CDR3. CDR3 nucleotide sequence: TGCGCCAGCAGCCAAGAGCCGCCGGAAGCTTTCTTT. Translating gives CASSQEPPEAFF.

V gene TRBV15 combines with J gene TRBJ1-1, with 8 bases matching TRBD1. Losses at the gene ends were 3 bases for V and 5 bases for J; bases not matched to a gene: 2. Germline lookup yields CDR1 LNHNV and CDR2 YYDKDF (reference sequence). The CDR3 has 13 amino acids. The CDR3 DNA sequence: TGTGCCACCAGCAGTAGACAGGGGACTGAAGCTTTCTTT. This encodes CATSSRQGTEAFF.

This clonotype was found many times. This chain links TRBV6-6 with TRBJ2-5; possibly TRBD2 for D (6 bases). Germline values: CDR1 MNHNY, CDR2 SVGAGI (reference sequence). Trimming shortened V by 1 base and J by 5 bases, and 11 bases separated the two germline ends. The CDR3 has 14 amino acids. The CDR3 here is CASSYLGGMETQYF. CDR3 sequence (DNA): TGTGCCAGCAGTTACTTAGGCGGGATGGAGACCCAGTACTTC.

The J gene is TRBJ1-2, the V gene TRBV7-9, with TRBD1 as a possible D gene (5 bases). Trimming removed 5 bases from V and 6 bases from J, with 13 bases in between. Germline V lookup: CDR1 SEHNR, CDR2 FQNEAQ (reference sequence). The CDR3 totals 13 residues. DNA for the CDR3: TGTGCCAGCAGCCTTAGCGGGACGGATGGCTACACCTTC. This gives the protein CASSLSGTDGYTF. Complete variable domain (other parts from reference TRBV7-9 and TRBJ1-2): DTGVSQNPRHKITKRGQNVTFRCDPISEHNRLYWYRQTLGQGPEFLTYFQNEAQLEKSRLLSDRFSAERPKGSFSTLEIQRTEQGDSAMYLCASSLSGTDGYTFGSGTRLTVV.

The V and J genes are TRBV5-1 and TRBJ1-2, with 8 bases lining up with TRBD1. There are 14 residues in the CDR3. Germline V gives CDR1 SGHRS, CDR2 YFSETQ. The V and J ends lost 3 bases and 0 bases, in that order; junction bases with no gene match: 1. The DNA for the CDR3 is TGCGCCAGCAGCTGGGGACAGGCTAACTATGGCTACACCTTC. Amino acid sequence: CASSWGQANYGYTF.

This clonotype has a handful of counts. CDR3 nucleotides: TGCAGTGCCAGCACCCCCGGGGGGGGCCTTATACACGAGCAGTACTTC. Translating it yields CSASTPGGGLIHEQYF. The rearrangement links TRBV20-1 to TRBJ2-7, with TRBD2 matching 8 bases. The germline CDR1 and CDR2 sequences are DFQATT and SNEGSKA (reference sequence). V trimming: 6 bases; J trimming: 5 bases; junction bases outside the gene matches: 18. The CDR3 totals 16 residues.

This chain links TRBV7-9 with TRBJ1-2; D uncertain. The CDR3 is 16 amino acids. The germline V and J ends were trimmed by 5 bases and 4 bases, with 20 bases remaining between them. From germline, CDR1 is SEHNR and CDR2 FQNEAQ (reference sequence). The CDR3 here is CASSLLRINRRYGYTF. The CDR3 DNA reads as TGTGCCAGCAGCCTCCTTAGAATCAATCGCCGCTATGGCTACACCTTC.

The chain couples TRBV29-1 to TRBJ1-1; 8 bases align to TRBD1. Germline CDR1 is SQVTM and CDR2 is ANQGSEA. The CDR3 consists of 13 residues. With V trimmed by 6 bases and J by 4 bases, 7 bases remained unmatched. This CDR3 reads CSVSGGDGTEAFF. The CDR3 region has the DNA TGCAGCGTCTCAGGGGGCGACGGCACTGAAGCTTTCTTT.

This clonotype was seen at least ten times. CDR3 loop: CASREGGNQPQHF. CDR3 DNA: TGTGCCAGCAGAGAGGGAGGCAATCAGCCCCAGCATTTT. This chain connects TRBV12-3 or TRBV12-4 to TRBJ1-5; D gene uncertain. V was cut by 6 bases and J by 2 bases, with 8 bases left in between. CDR3 length: 13 amino acids.

This rearrangement joins TRBV4-1 to TRBJ2-5; 8 positions match TRBD1. CDR1 MGHRA and CDR2 YSYEKL come from the germline V gene. V trimming: 1 base; J trimming: 3 bases; junction bases outside the gene matches: 4. This CDR3 is 15 amino acids long. The CDR3: CASSQAQDREETQYF. Written as DNA, the CDR3 is TGCGCCAGCAGCCAAGCCCAGGACAGGGAAGAGACCCAGTACTTC.

The chain's CDR3 is CASSVAPRAGFDTEAFF. In nucleotides, the CDR3 is TGTGCCAGCAGCGTAGCCCCCCGGGCGGGTTTTGACACTGAAGCTTTCTTT. The rearrangement joins TRBV9 to TRBJ1-1; unclear D gene. Germline-derived CDR1 and CDR2 are SGDLS and YYNGEE. Trimming took 0 bases from V and 3 from J, leaving 18 bases between them. The CDR3 loop spans 17 amino acids.

This clonotype was counted many times. Here the CDR3 DNA reads TGTGCCAGCAGTTCTGGGCAACGAATTCGAAAACTGTTTTTT. Residues: CASSSGQRIRKLFF. The chain joins TRBV6-8 to TRBJ1-4, with no clear D. With 4 bases removed from V and 10 bases from J, the gap between germline ends came to 16 bases. The CDR3 spans 14 residues. Germline V gives CDR1 MNHGY, CDR2 SAAAGT.

This clonotype was recorded at least ten times. V and J are TRBV29-1 and TRBJ2-7, with 8 bases fitting TRBD1. In germline, CDR1 is SQVTM, CDR2 ANQGSEA. Trimming at V came to 3 bases and at J to 2 bases, leaving 12 bases not matched to a gene. CDR3 size: 16 residues. CDR3 nucleotides: TGCAGCGTTGAGGGTCGGTTGCAGGGGGCCACCTACGAGCAGTACTTC. This codes for CSVEGRLQGATYEQYF.

This clonotype was picked up a small number of times. The chain carries TRBV2 and TRBJ2-5; D not resolved. This CDR3 is built from 12 residues. Germline CDR1 reads SNHLY; CDR2 reads FYNNEI. Between the trimmed V and J ends, which lost 8 bases and 2 bases, there was a span of 9 bases. The CDR3 bases are TGTGCCAGCGGATACAGTCAAGAGACCCAGTACTTC. This encodes CASGYSQETQYF.

This clonotype came up many times. The gene calls are TRBV28 and TRBJ1-2; TRBD1 matches at 8 bases. CDR3 size: 15 residues. In germline, CDR1 is MDHEN, CDR2 SYDVKM. The V gene end was trimmed by 2 bases and the J gene end by 7 bases; junction bases not matched to a gene: 9. The DNA for the CDR3 is TGTGCCAGCAGTTTACCCGACAGGGGAGTGCGTGGCTACACCTTC. Protein: CASSLPDRGVRGYTF.

This clonotype was observed at least ten times. The chain combines TRBV29-1 with TRBJ2-2; D unresolved. The CDR3 sequence is 12 residues long. V was clipped by 4 bases and J by 8 bases, with 11 bases between them. Germline V gene sequence: CDR1 SQVTM, CDR2 ANQGSEA. As DNA, the CDR3 is TGCAGCGTTGTACACTTCTCAGGGGAGCTGTTTTTT. Amino acid sequence: CSVVHFSGELFF.

The chain has TRBV2 and TRBJ2-1; the D gene could be TRBD1 or TRBD2 (5 bases each). CDR3 length equals 15 residues. V lost 6 bases and J lost 9, with 21 bases in between. The germline CDR1 and CDR2 sequences are SNHLY and FYNNEI. The CDR3 coding sequence is TGTGCCAGCAGATTGCGGACAATCGGGGATGGTGAGCAGTTCTTC. Its translation is CASRLRTIGDGEQFF.

This clonotype was seen a single time. The chain is built from TRBV5-6 and TRBJ1-2, with TRBD1 identical over 10 bases. After removal of 2 bases from V and 3 bases from J, the junction contained 4 bases not matched to a gene. Germline V lookup: CDR1 SGHDT, CDR2 YYEEEE. The length of the CDR3 is 15 residues. The DNA of the CDR3 is TGTGCCAGCAGCTTTTGGACAGGGGGTGACTATGGCTACACCTTC. Translated: CASSFWTGGDYGYTF.

This chain links TRBV20-1 with TRBJ2-7, with D perhaps being TRBD1 or TRBD2 (7 bases each). This CDR3 has 13 residues. Germline loops: CDR1 DFQATT, CDR2 SNEGSKA (reference sequence). V dropped 6 bases and J dropped 3 bases, with 15 bases sitting between them. In nucleotides, the CDR3 is TGCAGTGCGGGGGAGGGACAGATCTACGAGCAGTACTTC. Its translation: CSAGEGQIYEQYF.

This clonotype was seen more than once but under ten times. The rearrangement uses TRBV25-1 and TRBJ1-6; D perhaps matches TRBD1 (5 bases). This CDR3 is built from 15 residues. Per germline, CDR1 MGHDK and CDR2 SYGVNS. V was pared by 7 bases and J by 6 bases, with 16 bases between. The CDR3 DNA follows: TGTGCCAGCAATCCCGACGGGGCGGGTAATTCACCCCTCCACTTT. Its protein is CASNPDGAGNSPLHF.

This rearrangement joins TRBV20-1 to TRBJ1-5; D gene uncertain. The J call is uncertain, as TRBJ2-3 better fits the DNA end. The CDR3 runs 13 residues. CDR1 is DFQATT, CDR2 SNEGSKA, per germline (reference sequence). The CDR3 DNA reads as TGCAGTGCTGATCGTAGAGGAGAGGATACGCAGTATTTT. Its translation: CSADRRGEDTQYF.

This clonotype was counted ten times or more. The chain links TRBV20-1 to TRBJ2-1; D uncertain. The germline V and J ends were trimmed by 3 bases and 7 bases, with 7 bases remaining between them. This CDR3 spans 11 amino acids. The germline gives CDR1 DFQATT, CDR2 SNEGSKA (reference sequence). In DNA, the CDR3 is TGCAGTGCTAGCGATTGGAATGAGCAGTTCTTC. Protein sequence: CSASDWNEQFF.

The chain recombines TRBV13 with TRBJ2-7, with TRBD2 matching over 8 bases. Germline V CDR1 and CDR2: PRHDT, FYEKMQ (reference sequence). V lost 4 bases and J lost 6; bases outside the gene matches: 2. The CDR3 length is 12 residues. CDR3 DNA sequence: TGTGCCAGCAGCTCGGCGGGGGGCGAGCAGTACTTC. Translating it yields CASSSAGGEQYF. The variable domain in full, with the rest retrieved from reference TRBV13 and TRBJ2-7, is AAGVIQSPRHLIKEKRETATLKCYPIPRHDTVYWYQQGPGQDPQFLISFYEKMQSDKGSIPDRFSAQQFSDYHSELNMSSLELGDSALYFCASSSAGGEQYFGPGTRLTVT.

There are many counts of this clonotype. The rearrangement joins TRBV6-1 to TRBJ1-2; D ambiguous. CDR1 is MNHNS and CDR2 is SASEGT in the germline V gene. The ends were cut back, 9 bases at V and 5 bases at J, with 13 bases in the middle. CDR3 size: 12 residues. CDR3 sequence (DNA): TGTGCCAGTCGGCTTTCGGTTTATGGCTACACCTTC. This sequence encodes CASRLSVYGYTF.

At least ten counts were recorded for this clonotype. The chain combines TRBV29-1 with TRBJ1-2, with D maybe TRBD1 (6 bases). This CDR3 has 12 amino acids. Per germline, CDR1 SQVTM and CDR2 ANQGSEA. V gave up 2 bases and J gave up 6 bases, with 10 bases separating them. In DNA form, the CDR3 reads TGCAGCGTTGAAAGGGGGTTTGATGGCTACACCTTC. This encodes CSVERGFDGYTF.

This clonotype showed up just a few times. A much larger clone is a single base away; this may be a read error. The V and J genes are TRBV19 and TRBJ1-5; no definite D call. This CDR3 comprises 13 residues. V lost 3 bases to trimming and J lost 5 bases, with 8 bases between them. Germline V gene data show CDR1 as LNHDA and CDR2 as SQIVND (reference sequence). The CDR3 spells CASSMDLYQPQHF. CDR3 nucleotide sequence: TGTGCCAGTAGTATGGATCTGTATCAGCCCCAGCATTTT.

The count of this clonotype is one. The chain has TRBV19 and TRBJ1-5; no clear D. The V gene's germline CDR1 is LNHDA and CDR2 SQIVND (reference sequence). The CDR3 runs 15 residues. The V end was cut by 6 bases, the J end by 1 base, with 13 bases between. The CDR3 reads CASSRTKGSNQPQHF. The CDR3 DNA reads as TGTGCCAGTAGCCGGACTAAGGGCAGCAATCAGCCCCAGCATTTT.